One and the same sample provided the 12 T cell receptor beta chains below, sequenced in a study of cytomegalovirus exposure and HLA in healthy donors. Primers for the PCR totalled 60 Vbeta and 13 Jbeta. The data were produced by immunoSEQ multiplex PCR, yet TCRdb's version contains in-frame clones alone and is incomplete. Here the sample spans under 200,000 clones, 80% being singletons. The sample comprised PBMCs. The receptors originated from a woman in her 50s in good health and CMV-seropositive.

V gene TRBV13 combines with J gene TRBJ1-4; a weak D match, TRBD1 (5 bases). Germline CDR1 PRHDT, CDR2 FYEKMQ (reference sequence). This CDR3 has 12 amino acids. The ends were cut back, 8 bases at V and 5 bases at J, with 9 bases in the middle. The CDR3 sequence is CASQAGNEKLFF. The CDR3 DNA reads as TGTGCCAGCCAAGCAGGGAATGAAAAACTGTTTTTT.

The V and J genes are TRBV4-1 and TRBJ1-4; TRBD1 might be the D (5 bases). This CDR3 contains 13 residues. Germline V gene sequence: CDR1 MGHRA, CDR2 YSYEKL. V lost 5 bases, J lost 7 bases, and 11 bases lay in between. The CDR3 loop is CASSTVQGEKLFF. The CDR3 region has the DNA TGCGCCAGCAGCACAGTTCAGGGTGAAAAACTGTTTTTT.

This rearrangement joins TRBV2 to TRBJ1-1; no reliable D call. V was trimmed by 3 bases and J by 6 bases, leaving 8 bases between them. The germline gives CDR1 SNHLY, CDR2 FYNNEI. There are 12 residues in the CDR3. CDR3 region: CASSDLSPEAFF. DNA of the CDR3: TGTGCCAGCAGTGACCTGTCCCCTGAAGCTTTCTTT.

This clone came up a few times. Within the sample, other DNA sequences also encode this same CDR3. This chain joins TRBV4-3 and TRBJ2-3; 8 nucleotides align to TRBD2. The CDR3 contains 15 residues. V was clipped by 3 bases and J by 4 bases; unmatched bases: 6. Germline V lookup: CDR1 LGHNA, CDR2 YSLEER. CDR3 protein: CASSQVGGGADTQYF. The CDR3 DNA reads as TGCGCCAGCAGCCAGGTCGGGGGGGGTGCAGATACGCAGTATTTT.

A few counts support this clone. The J gene is TRBJ1-1, the V gene TRBV6-5, with a possible D match to TRBD1 (6 bases). CDR3 length: 15 residues. Germline loops: CDR1 MNHEY, CDR2 SVGAGI. Between the trimmed V and J ends, which lost 6 bases and 5 bases, there was a span of 19 bases. The CDR3 DNA sequence: TGTGCCAGCAGCCTTGATGGGGGGGCGAAAACTGAAGCTTTCTTT. Translating it yields CASSLDGGAKTEAFF.

The genes are TRBV7-3 and TRBJ2-3; 16 bases line up with TRBD2. This CDR3 contains 15 residues. Germline values: CDR1 SGHTA, CDR2 FQGTGA. Germline trimming cut 6 bases from V and 8 bases from J; bases unmatched to any gene: 5. CDR3: CASSWGLAGGGTQYF. The CDR3 region has the DNA TGTGCCAGCAGTTGGGGACTAGCGGGGGGGGGTACGCAGTATTTT.

The chain has TRBV5-6 and TRBJ2-7, with D tentatively TRBD2 (7 bases). Germline loops: CDR1 SGHDT, CDR2 YYEEEE. Trimming cost V 4 bases and J 6 bases, with 23 bases left between them. The CDR3 loop spans 16 amino acids. CDR3 residues: CASSSRGRDPRGEQYF. In nucleotides, the CDR3 is TGTGCCAGCAGCAGTCGGGGGAGGGACCCCAGGGGCGAGCAGTACTTC.

The chain is built from TRBV11-3 and TRBJ2-3; a weak D match, TRBD2 (6 bases). This CDR3 region has 15 residues. V lost 5 bases to trimming and J lost 5 bases, with 17 bases between them. Looked up from germline, CDR1 is SGHNT and CDR2 is YENEEA. CDR3 amino acids: CASSPRTAEGDTQYF. CDR3 nucleotide sequence: TGTGCCAGCAGCCCTCGGACGGCGGAGGGAGATACGCAGTATTTT.

The gene calls are TRBV7-9 and TRBJ2-7, with D tentatively TRBD2 (6 bases). CDR1 and CDR2 (germline): SEHNR, FQNEAQ (reference sequence). This CDR3 has 11 amino acids. V shed 5 bases and J shed 6 bases, with 8 bases lying between them. Here the CDR3 DNA reads TGTGCCAGCAGCGTTAGCGGCGAGCAGTACTTC. Encoded protein: CASSVSGEQYF.

The chain employs TRBV19 and TRBJ2-7, with 10 nucleotides matching TRBD2. The CDR3 loop spans 18 amino acids. The germline V gene encodes CDR1 LNHDA and CDR2 SQIVND (reference sequence). V dropped 1 base and J dropped 1; count of bases not matched to a gene: 10. The DNA for the CDR3 is TGTGCCAGTAGTATAGGTCCCAGCGGGAGGGCCTTTTCCTACGAGCAGTACTTC. This gives the protein CASSIGPSGRAFSYEQYF.

The chain employs TRBV5-1 and TRBJ2-3; D is unclear. Germline CDR1 and CDR2: SGHRS and YFSETQ. CDR3 length: 16 amino acids. Trimming removed 2 bases from V and 0 bases from J, with 13 bases in between. CDR3 nucleotide sequence: TGCGCCAGCAGCTTAGCTCCAGCGACTAGCACAGATACGCAGTATTTT. Its protein is CASSLAPATSTDTQYF.

The rearrangement joins TRBV19 to TRBJ2-1; 13 nucleotides match TRBD2. Germline V lookup: CDR1 LNHDA, CDR2 SQIVND (reference sequence). CDR3 length equals 22 residues. Germline trimming cut 6 bases from V and 8 bases from J; bases unmatched to any gene: 28. CDR3 sequence: CASSLQGGGGLAGVRRPHEQFF. The CDR3 coding sequence is TGTGCCAGTAGCCTCCAGGGGGGTGGAGGACTAGCGGGGGTCCGGAGGCCTCATGAGCAGTTCTTC.